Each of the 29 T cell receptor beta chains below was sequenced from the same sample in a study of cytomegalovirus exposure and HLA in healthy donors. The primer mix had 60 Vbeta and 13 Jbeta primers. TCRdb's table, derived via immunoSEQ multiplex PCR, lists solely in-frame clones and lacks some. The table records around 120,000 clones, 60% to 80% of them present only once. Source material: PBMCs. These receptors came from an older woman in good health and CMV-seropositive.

The DNA for the CDR3 is TGTGCCAGCAGTGAAGGACTAGCGGGCGGTGGAGATGAGCAGTTCTTC. Amino acid sequence: CASSEGLAGGGDEQFF. This sequence joins TRBV6-1 and TRBJ2-1, with TRBD2 identical over 10 bases. The CDR3 has 16 amino acids. CDR1 MNHNS and CDR2 SASEGT come from the germline V gene. V lost 1 base and J lost 8; bases outside the gene matches: 8.

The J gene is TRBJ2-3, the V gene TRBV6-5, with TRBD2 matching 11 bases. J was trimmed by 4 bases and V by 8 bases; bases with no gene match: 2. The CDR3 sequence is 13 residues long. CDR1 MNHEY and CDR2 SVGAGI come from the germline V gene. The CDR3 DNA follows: TGTGCCAGCCTAGCGGGGGGATCAGATACGCAGTATTTT. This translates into CASLAGGSDTQYF.

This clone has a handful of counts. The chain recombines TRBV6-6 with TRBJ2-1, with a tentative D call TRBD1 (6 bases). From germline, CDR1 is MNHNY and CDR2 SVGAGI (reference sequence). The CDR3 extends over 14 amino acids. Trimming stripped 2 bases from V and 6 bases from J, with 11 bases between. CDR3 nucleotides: TGTGCCAGCAGTTACCACCAAGGGGGCAATGAGCAGTTCTTC. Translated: CASSYHQGGNEQFF.

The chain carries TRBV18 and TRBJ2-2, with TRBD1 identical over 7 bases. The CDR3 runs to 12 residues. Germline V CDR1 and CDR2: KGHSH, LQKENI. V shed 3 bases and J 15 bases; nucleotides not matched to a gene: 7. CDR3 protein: CASSPTGQELFF. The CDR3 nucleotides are TGTGCCAGCTCACCGACCGGACAGGAATTGTTTTTT.

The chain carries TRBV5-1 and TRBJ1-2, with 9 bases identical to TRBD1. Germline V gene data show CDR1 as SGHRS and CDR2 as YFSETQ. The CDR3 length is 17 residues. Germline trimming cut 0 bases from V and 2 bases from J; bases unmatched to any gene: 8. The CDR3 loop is CASSLGLGQGVNYGYTF. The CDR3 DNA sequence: TGCGCCAGCAGCTTGGGTCTGGGACAGGGAGTAAACTATGGCTACACCTTC.

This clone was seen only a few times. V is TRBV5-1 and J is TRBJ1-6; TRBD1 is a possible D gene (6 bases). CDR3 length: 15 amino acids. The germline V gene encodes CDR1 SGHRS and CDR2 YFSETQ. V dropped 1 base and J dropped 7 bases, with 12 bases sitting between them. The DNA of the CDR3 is TGCGCCAGCAGCTTGATGGACAGTAGGAATTCACCCCTCCACTTT. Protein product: CASSLMDSRNSPLHF.

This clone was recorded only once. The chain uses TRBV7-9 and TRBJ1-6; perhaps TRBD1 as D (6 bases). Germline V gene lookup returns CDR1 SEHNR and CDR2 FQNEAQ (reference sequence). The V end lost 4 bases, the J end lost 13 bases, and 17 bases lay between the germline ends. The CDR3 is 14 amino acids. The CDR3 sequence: CASSWGQGRPPLHF. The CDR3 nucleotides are TGTGCCAGCAGCTGGGGGCAGGGACGTCCGCCCCTCCACTTT.

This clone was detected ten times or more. As DNA, the CDR3 is TGCGCCAGCAGCCCAGACCGGGGGACCACTGAAGCTTTCTTT. Protein sequence: CASSPDRGTTEAFF. This chain links TRBV4-1 with TRBJ1-1; D may be TRBD1 (5 bases). With 4 bases removed from V and 4 bases from J, the gap between germline ends came to 13 bases. Germline CDR1 and CDR2: MGHRA and YSYEKL. The CDR3 totals 14 residues.

CDR3 in DNA: TGTGCCAGCAGTTACTCGTCCGGGGGGCGAGGGAGGGAGCAGTTCTTC. It is translated as CASSYSSGGRGREQFF. The chain joins TRBV6-5 to TRBJ2-1; perhaps TRBD2 as D (7 bases). This CDR3 has 16 amino acids. CDR1 is MNHEY and CDR2 is SVGAGI in the germline V gene. V lost 0 bases to trimming and J lost 10 bases, with 19 bases between them.

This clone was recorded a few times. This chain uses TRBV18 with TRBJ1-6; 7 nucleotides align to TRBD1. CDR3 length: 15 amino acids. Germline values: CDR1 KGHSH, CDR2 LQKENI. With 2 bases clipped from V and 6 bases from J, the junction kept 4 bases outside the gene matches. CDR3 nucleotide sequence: TGTGCCAGCTCACCAAGGGACAGCATTAATTCACCCCTCCACTTT. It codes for CASSPRDSINSPLHF.

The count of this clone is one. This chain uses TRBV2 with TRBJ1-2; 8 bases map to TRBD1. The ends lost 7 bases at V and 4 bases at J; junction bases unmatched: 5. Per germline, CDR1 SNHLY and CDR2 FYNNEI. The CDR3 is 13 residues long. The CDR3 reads CASMRTGGYGYTF. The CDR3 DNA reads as TGTGCCAGCATGAGAACAGGGGGCTATGGCTACACCTTC.

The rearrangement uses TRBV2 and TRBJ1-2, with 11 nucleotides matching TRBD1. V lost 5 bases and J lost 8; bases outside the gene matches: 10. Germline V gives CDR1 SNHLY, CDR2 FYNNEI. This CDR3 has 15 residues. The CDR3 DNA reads TGTGCCAGCAGTCCTCGAGGGACAGGGGGGAAGGGCTACACCTTC. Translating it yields CASSPRGTGGKGYTF.

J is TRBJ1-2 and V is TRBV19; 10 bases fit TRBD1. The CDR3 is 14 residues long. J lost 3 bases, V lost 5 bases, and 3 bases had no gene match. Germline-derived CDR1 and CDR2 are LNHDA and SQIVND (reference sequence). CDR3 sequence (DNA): TGTGCCAGTAGTCGACAGGGGGCGGACTATGGCTACACCTTC. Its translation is CASSRQGADYGYTF.

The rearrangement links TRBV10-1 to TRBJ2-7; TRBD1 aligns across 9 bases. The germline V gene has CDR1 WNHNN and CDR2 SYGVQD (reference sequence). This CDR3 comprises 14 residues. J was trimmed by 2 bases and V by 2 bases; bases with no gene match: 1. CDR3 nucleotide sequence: TGCGCCAGCAGTGAGCGACAGGGGGCCTACGAGCAGTACTTC. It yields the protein CASSERQGAYEQYF.

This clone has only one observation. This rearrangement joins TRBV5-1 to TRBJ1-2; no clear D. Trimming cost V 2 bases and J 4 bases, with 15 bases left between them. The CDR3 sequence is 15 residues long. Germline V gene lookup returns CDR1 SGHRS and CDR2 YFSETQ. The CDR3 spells CASSFESLGSYGYTF. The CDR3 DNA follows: TGCGCCAGCAGCTTCGAGTCCCTAGGTAGCTATGGCTACACCTTC.

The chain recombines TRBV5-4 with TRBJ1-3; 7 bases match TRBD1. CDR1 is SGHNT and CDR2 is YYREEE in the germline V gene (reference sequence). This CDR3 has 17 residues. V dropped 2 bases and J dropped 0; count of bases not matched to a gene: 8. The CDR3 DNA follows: TGTGCCAGCAGCTTTGGTAACAGGGGCCGCTCTGGAAACACCATATATTTT. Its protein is CASSFGNRGRSGNTIYF.

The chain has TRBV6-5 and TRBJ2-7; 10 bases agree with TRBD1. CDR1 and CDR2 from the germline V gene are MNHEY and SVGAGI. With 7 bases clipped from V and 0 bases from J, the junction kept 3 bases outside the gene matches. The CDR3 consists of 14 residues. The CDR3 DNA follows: TGTGCCAGCATCCGGGACAGGGGCTCCTACGAGCAGTACTTC. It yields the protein CASIRDRGSYEQYF.

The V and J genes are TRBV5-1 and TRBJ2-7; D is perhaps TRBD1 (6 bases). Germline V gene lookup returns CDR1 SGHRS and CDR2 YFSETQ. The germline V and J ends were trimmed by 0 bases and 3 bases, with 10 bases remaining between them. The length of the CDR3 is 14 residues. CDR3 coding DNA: TGCGCCAGCAGCTTGGACGGACAGCGCTACGAGCAGTACTTC. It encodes CASSLDGQRYEQYF.

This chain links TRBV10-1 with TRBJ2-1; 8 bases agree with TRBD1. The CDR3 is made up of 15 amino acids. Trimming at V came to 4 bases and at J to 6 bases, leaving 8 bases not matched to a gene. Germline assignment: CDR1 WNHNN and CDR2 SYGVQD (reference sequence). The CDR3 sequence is CASSARTGMGNEQFF. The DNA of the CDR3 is TGCGCCAGCAGTGCGAGGACAGGGATGGGCAATGAGCAGTTCTTC.

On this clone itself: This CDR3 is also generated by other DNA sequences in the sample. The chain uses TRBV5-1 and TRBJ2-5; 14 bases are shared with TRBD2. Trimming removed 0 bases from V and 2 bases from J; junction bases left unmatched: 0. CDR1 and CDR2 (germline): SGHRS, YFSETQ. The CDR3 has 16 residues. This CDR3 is CASSLGLAGGQETQYF. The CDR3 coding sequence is TGCGCCAGCAGCTTGGGACTAGCGGGGGGGCAAGAGACCCAGTACTTC.

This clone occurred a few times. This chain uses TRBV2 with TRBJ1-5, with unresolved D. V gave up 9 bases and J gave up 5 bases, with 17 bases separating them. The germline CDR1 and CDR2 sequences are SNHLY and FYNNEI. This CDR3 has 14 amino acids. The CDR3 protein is CASFELGEDQPQHF. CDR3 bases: TGTGCCAGTTTTGAGCTAGGAGAGGATCAGCCCCAGCATTTT.

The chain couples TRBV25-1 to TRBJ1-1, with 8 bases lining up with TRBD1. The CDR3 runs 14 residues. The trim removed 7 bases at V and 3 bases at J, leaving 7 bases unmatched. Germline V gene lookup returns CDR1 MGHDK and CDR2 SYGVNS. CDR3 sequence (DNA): TGTGCCAGCACCCCCACAGGGGGGTACACTGAAGCTTTCTTT. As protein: CASTPTGGYTEAFF.

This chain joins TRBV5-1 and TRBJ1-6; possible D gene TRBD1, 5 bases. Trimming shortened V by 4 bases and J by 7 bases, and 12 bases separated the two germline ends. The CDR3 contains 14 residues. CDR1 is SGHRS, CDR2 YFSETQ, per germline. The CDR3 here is CASSPGGWNSPLHF. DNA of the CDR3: TGCGCCAGCAGCCCGGGGGGGTGGAATTCACCCCTCCACTTT.

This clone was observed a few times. The CDR3 region has the DNA TGTGCCAGCTCACCCGCATTTAGGGGACAAGAGACCCAGTACTTC. It encodes CASSPAFRGQETQYF. V is TRBV18 and J is TRBJ2-5, with a tentative D call TRBD1 (5 bases). V was pared by 3 bases and J by 2 bases, with 13 bases between. The CDR3 contains 15 residues. Germline loops: CDR1 KGHSH, CDR2 LQKENI.

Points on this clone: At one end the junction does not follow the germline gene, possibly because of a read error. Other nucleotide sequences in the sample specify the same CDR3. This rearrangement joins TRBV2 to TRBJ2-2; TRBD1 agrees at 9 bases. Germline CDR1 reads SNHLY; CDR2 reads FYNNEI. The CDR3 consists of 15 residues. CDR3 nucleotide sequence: TGTGCCAGTAGTGAAGCGCGGACAGGGGCCGGGGAGCTGTTTTTT. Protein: CASSEARTGAGELFF.

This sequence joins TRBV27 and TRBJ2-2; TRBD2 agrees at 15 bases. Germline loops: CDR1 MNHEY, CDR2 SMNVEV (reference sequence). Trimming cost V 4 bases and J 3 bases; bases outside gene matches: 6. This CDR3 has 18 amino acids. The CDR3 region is CASSYKGLAGGYTGELFF. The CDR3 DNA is TGTGCCAGCAGTTACAAGGGACTAGCGGGGGGCTACACCGGGGAGCTGTTTTTT.

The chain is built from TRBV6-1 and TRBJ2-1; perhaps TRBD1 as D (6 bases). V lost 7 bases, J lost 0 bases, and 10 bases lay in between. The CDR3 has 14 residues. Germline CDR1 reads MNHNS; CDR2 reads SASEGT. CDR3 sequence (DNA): TGTGCCAGCACCCAGGGGCACTCCTACAATGAGCAGTTCTTC. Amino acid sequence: CASTQGHSYNEQFF.

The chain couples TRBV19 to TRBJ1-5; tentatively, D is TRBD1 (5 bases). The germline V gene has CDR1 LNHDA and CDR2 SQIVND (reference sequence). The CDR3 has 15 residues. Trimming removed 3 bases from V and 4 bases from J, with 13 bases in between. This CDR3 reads CASSISGGRNQPQHF. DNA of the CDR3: TGTGCCAGTAGTATTAGCGGGGGTCGGAATCAGCCCCAGCATTTT.

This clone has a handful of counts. The CDR3 protein is CASSPSGVHNEQFF. CDR3 nucleotides: TGTGCCAGCAGCCCCTCGGGGGTGCACAATGAGCAGTTCTTC. The gene calls are TRBV7-3 and TRBJ2-1; D is possibly TRBD2 (6 bases). CDR1 SGHTA and CDR2 FQGTGA come from the germline V gene. Trimming removed 5 bases from V and 5 bases from J, with 13 bases in between. This CDR3 contains 14 residues.